This paragraph reports one TCR beta chain. Its antigen is unknown. The data were produced by immunoSEQ multiplex PCR, yet TCRdb's version contains in-frame clones alone and is incomplete. The sample carries a few hundred thousand clones, 90% recorded once. This sample stems from a study of Ad26.COV2.S vaccination and SARS-CoV-2 variants. On the study more broadly: The COV1001 Ad26.COV2.S trial arm included the donor. Study-wide points: Substantial breadth in spike-specific CD8+ and CD4+ T cell responses was reportedly seen after vaccination. People who got the vaccine had more spike-specific TCR breadth than people who got placebo.

Treatment here: about 20 received Ad26.COV2.S at low or high dose, single or two shots; 5 received placebo; per-sample allocation not given. Day 63 following the first vaccine or placebo injection was when the samples were taken. Germline V CDR1 and CDR2: SGDLS, YYNGEE. Trimming cost V 2 bases and J 8 bases, with 16 bases left between them. This CDR3 has 15 residues. This chain links TRBV9 with TRBJ1-4, with D hard to call. The TCR originated in a person aged 18 to 59 who received the Ad26.COV2.S COVID-19 vaccine or a placebo. Sequenced here: peripheral blood, sampled in a trial of Ad26.COV2.S vaccine versus placebo. The CDR3 region is CASSVGLSSGEKLFF. CDR3 in DNA: TGTGCCAGCAGCGTCGGGCTCAGCTCCGGCGAAAAACTGTTTTTT.